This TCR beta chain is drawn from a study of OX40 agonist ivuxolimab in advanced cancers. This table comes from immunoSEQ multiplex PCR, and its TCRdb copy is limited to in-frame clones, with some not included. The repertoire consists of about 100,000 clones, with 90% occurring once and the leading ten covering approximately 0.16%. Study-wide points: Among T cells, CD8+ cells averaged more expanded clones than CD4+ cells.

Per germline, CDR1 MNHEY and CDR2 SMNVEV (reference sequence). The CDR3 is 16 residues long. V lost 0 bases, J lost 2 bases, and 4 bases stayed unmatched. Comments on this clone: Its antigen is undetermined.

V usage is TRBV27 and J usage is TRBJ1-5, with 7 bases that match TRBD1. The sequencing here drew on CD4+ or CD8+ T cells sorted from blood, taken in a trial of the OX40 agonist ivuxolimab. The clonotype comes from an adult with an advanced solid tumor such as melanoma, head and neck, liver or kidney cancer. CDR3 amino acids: CASSLSRQGGNQPQHF. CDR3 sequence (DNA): TGTGCCAGCAGTTTATCGAGACAGGGTGGCAATCAGCCCCAGCATTTT.